This T cell receptor beta chain was sequenced in a study of shared clonotypes between healthy human individuals. Study at large: Sampling drew on donors who were a couple of women and a few men aged 18 to 49.

Study-wide results and caveats: Non-shared clonotypes had lower generation probabilities than those shared by all four donors. A generally larger estimated richness was seen in naive subsets than in memory subsets. Owing to a small donor count, the genetic and exposure-history diversity represented was limited.

For this clone: Its matching antigen is unknown.

The V end was cut by 4 bases, the J end by 5 bases, with 5 bases between. Per germline, CDR1 DFQATT and CDR2 SNEGSKA (reference sequence). This CDR3 has 10 amino acids. Some clones are missing from TCRdb's copy, which holds only in-frame ones; the method was immunoSEQ multiplex PCR. The repertoire has approximately 2.1 million clones, over 85% of them found once; the top ten carry 0.35% to 0.45%. The sequenced material came from naive CD4+ T cells from PBMCs. Subset here: CD45RA+ positively selected. The chain is built from TRBV20-1 and TRBJ2-5; D is ambiguous. This sequence originates from a man between 18 and 29 years old in good health. Some clones in this sample may be carry-over from other donors' samples. The CDR3 loop reads CSATLETQYF. CDR3 coding DNA: TGCAGTGCTACACTGGAGACCCAGTACTTC.